This section outlines one T cell receptor (beta chain) sequence together with its context. The data originate from a study of cytomegalovirus exposure and HLA in healthy donors. CDR3 size: 13 residues. The germline V gene encodes CDR1 MNHEY and CDR2 SVGAGI. The junction had 3 bases not matched to a gene; V was cut back by 5 bases and J by 4 bases. The primer mix had 60 Vbeta and 13 Jbeta primers. The data were produced by immunoSEQ multiplex PCR, yet TCRdb's version contains in-frame clones alone and is incomplete. The sample lists about 190,000 clones; around 86% were seen once. This receptor was identified in a woman aged 45 to 65 in good health and CMV-seropositive. The genes are TRBV6-5 and TRBJ1-1; 8 bases are a match to TRBD1. The sample consisted of PBMCs. The CDR3 DNA sequence: TGTGCCAGCAGTGTTACAGGGGGCACTGAAGCTTTCTTT. This gives the protein CASSVTGGTEAFF.